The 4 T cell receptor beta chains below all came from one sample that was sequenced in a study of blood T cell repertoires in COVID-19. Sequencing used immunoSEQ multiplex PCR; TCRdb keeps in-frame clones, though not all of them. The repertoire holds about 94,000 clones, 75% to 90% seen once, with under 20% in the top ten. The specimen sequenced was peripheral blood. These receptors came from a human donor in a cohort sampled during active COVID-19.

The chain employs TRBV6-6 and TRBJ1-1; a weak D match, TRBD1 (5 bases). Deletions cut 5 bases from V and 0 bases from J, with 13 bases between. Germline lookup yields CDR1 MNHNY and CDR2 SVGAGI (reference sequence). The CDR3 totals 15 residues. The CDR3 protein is CASSQGDRLNTEAFF. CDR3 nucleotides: TGTGCCAGCAGTCAGGGTGACAGACTGAACACTGAAGCTTTCTTT.

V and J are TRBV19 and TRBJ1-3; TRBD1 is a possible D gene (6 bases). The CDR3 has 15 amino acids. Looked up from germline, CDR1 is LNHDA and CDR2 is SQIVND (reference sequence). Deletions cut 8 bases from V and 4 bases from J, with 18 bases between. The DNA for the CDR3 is TGTGCCAGTGGGTCAGGGGTACGTGGAGGAAACACCATATATTTT. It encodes CASGSGVRGGNTIYF.

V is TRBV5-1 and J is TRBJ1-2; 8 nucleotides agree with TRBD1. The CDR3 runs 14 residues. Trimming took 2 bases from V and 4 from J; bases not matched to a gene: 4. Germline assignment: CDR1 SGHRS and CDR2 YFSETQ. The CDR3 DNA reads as TGCGCCAGCAGCTTCAACCAGGGGGCCTATGGCTACACCTTC. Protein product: CASSFNQGAYGYTF.

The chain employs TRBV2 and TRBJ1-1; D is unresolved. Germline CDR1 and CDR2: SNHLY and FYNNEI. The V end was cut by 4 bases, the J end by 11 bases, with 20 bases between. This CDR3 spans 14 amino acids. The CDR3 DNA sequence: TGTGCCAGCAGTGGTTCGCCGGGAGGCGAGATCGCTTTCTTT. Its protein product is CASSGSPGGEIAFF.